What follows describes a single T cell receptor (beta chain). The antigen is unknown. The data belong to a study of cytomegalovirus exposure and HLA in healthy donors. Broader study findings: Several top significant clusters appeared, in a later analysis, to be linked to common viral pathogens.

Primers for the PCR totalled 60 Vbeta and 13 Jbeta. In the source study's methods: In a later analysis, roughly 11 million of tens of millions of unique beta chains occurred in at least two donors. Repertoires were generated with immunoSEQ multiplex PCR, while TCRdb's copy carries only in-frame clones and drops some. V and J calls and clone size are copied from that table; D and trimming were computed from the DNA. The table includes approximately 200,000 clones, roughly four fifths detected once. The clonotype comes from a woman aged 30 to 39 in good health and CMV-seropositive. Sequences were obtained from PBMCs.

The CDR3, as DNA: TGTGCCAGCAGTACAATACAGGGATACGAGCAGTACTTC. Protein product: CASSTIQGYEQYF. The chain links TRBV2 to TRBJ2-5; maybe TRBD1 (6 bases). The end of the DNA aligns better with TRBJ2-7, so the J call may be wrong. The CDR3 runs to 13 residues. Germline CDR1 and CDR2: SNHLY and FYNNEI.